The clone carrying this T cell receptor (beta chain) was seen once. What it binds is unknown. The sample is drawn from a study of shared clonotypes between healthy human individuals. V shed 4 bases and J 7 bases; nucleotides not matched to a gene: 12. Germline CDR1 is SGDLS and CDR2 is YYNGEE. The CDR3 is 18 amino acids. Libraries were prepared by immunoSEQ multiplex PCR; TCRdb keeps only in-frame clonotypes and omits some of them. The sample holds 2 million to 2.5 million clones; 92% are singletons and the top ten take approximately 0.39%. General study results and limits: Naive subsets usually exceeded memory subsets in estimated richness.

J is TRBJ2-1 and V is TRBV9; 15 bases are a match to TRBD2. The sequenced sample consisted of naive CD4+ T cells from PBMCs. Subset given: CD45RA+ positively selected. This sequence originates from a man between 18 and 29 years old in good health. Some clones in this sample may be carry-over from other donors' samples. The CDR3 sequence is CASSTRTSGRAGSNEQFF. The CDR3 DNA is TGTGCCAGCAGCACCCGGACTAGCGGGAGGGCCGGTAGTAATGAGCAGTTCTTC. Based on the CDR3 plus reference TRBV9 and TRBJ2-1, the full variable domain is DSGVTQTPKHLITATGQRVTLRCSPRSGDLSVYWYQQSLDQGLQFLIQYYNGEERAKGNILERFSAQQFPDLHSELNLSSLELGDSALYFCASSTRTSGRAGSNEQFFGPGTRLTVL.